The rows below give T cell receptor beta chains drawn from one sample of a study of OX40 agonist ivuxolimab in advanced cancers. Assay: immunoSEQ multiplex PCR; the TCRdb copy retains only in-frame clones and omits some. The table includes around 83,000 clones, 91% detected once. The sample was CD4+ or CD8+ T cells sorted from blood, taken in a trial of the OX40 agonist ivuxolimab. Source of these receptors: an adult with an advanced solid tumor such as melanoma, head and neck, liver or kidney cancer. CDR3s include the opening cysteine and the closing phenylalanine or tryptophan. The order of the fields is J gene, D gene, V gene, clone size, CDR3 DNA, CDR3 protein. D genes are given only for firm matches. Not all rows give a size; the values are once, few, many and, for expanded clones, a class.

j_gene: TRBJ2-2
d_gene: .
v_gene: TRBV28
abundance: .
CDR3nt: TGTGCCAGCAGTTTAGACAGGATCCCCGGGGAGCTGTTTTTT
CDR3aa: CASSLDRIPGELFF

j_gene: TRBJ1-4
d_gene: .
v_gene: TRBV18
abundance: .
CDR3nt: TGTGCCAGCTCACCCGCCATAGGGCCTTCAACTAATGAAAAACTGTTTTTT
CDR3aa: CASSPAIGPSTNEKLFF

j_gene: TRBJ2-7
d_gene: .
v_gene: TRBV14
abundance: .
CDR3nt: TGTGCCAGCAGCCAGACCGGGGGCAGAGAGCAGTACTTC
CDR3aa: CASSQTGGREQYF

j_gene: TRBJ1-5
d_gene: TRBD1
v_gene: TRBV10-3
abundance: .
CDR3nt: TGTGCCATCAGGGAGCAGGGGGAGCCCCAGCATTTT
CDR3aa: CAIREQGEPQHF

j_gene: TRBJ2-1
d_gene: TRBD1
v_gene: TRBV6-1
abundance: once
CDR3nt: TGTGCCAGCAGCGACCGACAGGGGTTCAATGAGCAGTTCTTC
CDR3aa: CASSDRQGFNEQFF

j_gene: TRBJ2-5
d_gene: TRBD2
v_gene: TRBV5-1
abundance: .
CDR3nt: TGCGCCAGCAGCTGGCGCTCGGGGGGTGAGACCCAGTACTTC
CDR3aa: CASSWRSGGETQYF

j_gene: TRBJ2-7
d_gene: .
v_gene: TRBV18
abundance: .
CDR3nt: TGTGCCAGCTCTCCAGGTAGTACGTGGGAGCAGTACTTC
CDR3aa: CASSPGSTWEQYF

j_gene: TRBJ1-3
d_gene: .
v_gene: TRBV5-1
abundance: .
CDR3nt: TGCGCCAGCAGCTTGGTCGGGATAGTTGGAAACACCATATATTTT
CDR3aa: CASSLVGIVGNTIYF

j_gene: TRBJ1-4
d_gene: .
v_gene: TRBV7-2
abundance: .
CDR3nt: TGTGCCAGCAGCTTAGATGGGGCCGGGGCTAATGAAAAACTGTTTTTT
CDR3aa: CASSLDGAGANEKLFF

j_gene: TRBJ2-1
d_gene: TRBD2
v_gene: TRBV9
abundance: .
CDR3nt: TGTGCCAGCAGCCTGGGACTAGCGGTTTTCAATGAGCAGTTCTTC
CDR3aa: CASSLGLAVFNEQFF

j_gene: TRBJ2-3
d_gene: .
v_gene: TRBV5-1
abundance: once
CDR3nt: TGCGCCAGCAGGTCTGGGACGGATACGCAGTATTTT
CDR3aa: CASRSGTDTQYF